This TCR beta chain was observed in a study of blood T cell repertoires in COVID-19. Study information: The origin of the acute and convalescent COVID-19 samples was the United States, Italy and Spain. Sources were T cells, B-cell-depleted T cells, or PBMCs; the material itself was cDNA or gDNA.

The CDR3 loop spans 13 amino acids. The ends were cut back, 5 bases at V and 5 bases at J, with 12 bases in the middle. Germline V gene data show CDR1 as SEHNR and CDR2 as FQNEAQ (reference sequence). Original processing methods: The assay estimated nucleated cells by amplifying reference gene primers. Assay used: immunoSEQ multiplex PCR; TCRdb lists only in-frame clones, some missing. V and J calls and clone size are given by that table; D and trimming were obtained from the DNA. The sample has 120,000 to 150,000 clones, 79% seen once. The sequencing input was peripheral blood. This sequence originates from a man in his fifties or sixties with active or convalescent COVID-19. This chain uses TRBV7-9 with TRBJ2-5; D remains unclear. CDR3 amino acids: CASSNSLRETQYF. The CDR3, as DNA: TGTGCCAGCAGCAACTCCCTCCGGGAGACCCAGTACTTC. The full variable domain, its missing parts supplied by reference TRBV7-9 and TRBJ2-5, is DTGVSQNPRHKITKRGQNVTFRCDPISEHNRLYWYRQTLGQGPEFLTYFQNEAQLEKSRLLSDRFSAERPKGSFSTLEIQRTEQGDSAMYLCASSNSLRETQYFGPGTRLLVL.